Listed here is a single TCR beta chain. What this receptor recognizes is not known. No much larger clone is present one base from it, and per-base qualities are unavailable. The library relied on the immunoSEQ multiplex PCR assay. TCRdb mirrors the immuneACCESS table, restricted to in-frame sequences. Some clones are absent from its copies; in checked studies, under half trace to an unresolved V gene, and the reason for the others is unknown. Present in this sample are 84,000 or so clones, 85% to 95% of which were seen just once. Around 2.5% of the sample rests with the top ten. V loses 6 bases of germline sequence and J loses 0 bases, and the interval between the two ends is 8 bases. From its cysteine to its phenylalanine, the CDR3 spans 13 amino acids. Only the CDR3 portion is preserved as DNA: 39 bases, with reading frame beginning at the first base. The germline V gene yields SNHLY for CDR1 and FYNNEI for CDR2.

This sample is drawn from a study of T cell changes during pregnancy in multiple sclerosis (dated by TCRdb to the late 2010s). Turning to the overall study: The study examined how the T cell repertoire changed over the course of pregnancy in women with multiple sclerosis.

This receptor was obtained from a female donor with multiple sclerosis, enrolled in a pregnancy study. The chain was built from TRBV2 and TRBJ1-2; no D segment can be confidently identified. Sequences were derived from peripheral blood, sampled in the third trimester of pregnancy. The DNA is as follows: TGTGCCAGCAGAGACCAGGCTAACTATGGCTACACCTTC. Its amino acids are CASRDQANYGYTF. This CDR3, with the reference TRBV2 and TRBJ1-2 proteins standing in past its ends, gives the full variable domain EPEVTQTPSHQVTQMGQEVILRCVPISNHLYFYWYRQILGQKVEFLVSFYNNEISEKSEIFDDQFSVERPDGSNFTLKIRSTKLEDSAMYFCASRDQANYGYTFGSGTRLTVV.